The 14 T cell receptor beta chains in this list originate from one sample, sequenced in a study of blood T cell repertoires in COVID-19 (dated by TCRdb to 2020 to 2021). The protocol used for the library was the immunoSEQ multiplex PCR assay. The clones in this table, taken by TCRdb from immuneACCESS, are in-frame only. Not every clone is retained; where verified, under half of the shortfall comes from an unresolved V gene, and the cause of the rest is unknown. This sample is represented by fewer than 300,000 clones; approximately 91% of them were singletons. About 2.2% of the sample is held by the ten biggest clonotypes. Material: peripheral blood. The receptors shown here come from a woman in her twenties or thirties with COVID-19, enrolled during active disease.

The count of this clone is one. The chain carries TRBV28 and TRBJ1-1, with D uncertain. The V and J ends lost 6 bases and 7 bases respectively, with 9 bases between them. This CDR3 spans 11 amino acids. Germline V gene sequence: CDR1 MDHEN, CDR2 SYDVKM. Written as DNA, the CDR3 is TGTGCCAGCAGCCGACCGGGTGAAGCTTTCTTT. Its protein product is CASSRPGEAFF.

The V call is TRBV4-1, the J call TRBJ1-2; possibly TRBD1 for D (6 bases). V lost 1 base and J 2 bases, leaving 11 bases between the germline ends. The germline CDR1 and CDR2 sequences are MGHRA and YSYEKL. This CDR3 contains 15 residues. CDR3 bases: TGCGCCAGCAGCCAAGTAGCCGGGACAAACTATGGCTACACCTTC. Protein product: CASSQVAGTNYGYTF.

This chain joins TRBV19 and TRBJ1-3; D not certain. Looked up from germline, CDR1 is LNHDA and CDR2 is SQIVND (reference sequence). The CDR3 covers 15 residues. V gave up 1 base and J gave up 2 bases, with 9 bases separating them. This CDR3 reads CASSIATSPGNTIYF. CDR3 coding DNA: TGTGCCAGTAGTATAGCGACATCTCCTGGAAACACCATATATTTT.

The chain recombines TRBV27 with TRBJ1-6, with a tentative D call TRBD1 (5 bases). From germline, CDR1 is MNHEY and CDR2 SMNVEV (reference sequence). Trimming took 6 bases from V and 2 from J, leaving 14 bases between them. The CDR3 has 16 amino acids. The CDR3 region is CASRGGLTAYNSPLHF. The CDR3 DNA sequence: TGTGCCAGCAGGGGCGGTTTGACAGCCTATAATTCACCCCTCCACTTT.

The count of this clone is one. The chain uses TRBV6-5 and TRBJ1-1; D is unclear. CDR1 is MNHEY, CDR2 SVGAGI, per germline. The ends were cut back, 8 bases at V and 4 bases at J, with 17 bases in the middle. CDR3 length equals 14 residues. The CDR3 nucleotides read TGTGCCAGCTGCCGAGAGCCCGCCGGCACTGAAGCTTTCTTT. It translates to CASCREPAGTEAFF.

This sequence joins TRBV25-1 and TRBJ1-1, with 8 bases that match TRBD1. Germline-derived CDR1 and CDR2 are MGHDK and SYGVNS. Trimming removed 9 bases from V and 1 base from J; junction bases left unmatched: 7. CDR3 size: 14 residues. CDR3 protein: CASREDRANTEAFF. As DNA, the CDR3 is TGTGCCAGTAGAGAGGACAGGGCGAACACTGAAGCTTTCTTT.

The sample holds one count of this clone. The genes are TRBV30 and TRBJ2-1; D might be TRBD2 (5 bases). The CDR3 is 13 amino acids. The germline V and J ends were trimmed by 1 base and 6 bases, with 10 bases remaining between them. Germline V lookup: CDR1 GTSNPN, CDR2 SVGIG (reference sequence). The CDR3 region is CAWSGEGSNEQFF. The DNA of the CDR3 is TGTGCCTGGAGTGGAGAGGGCAGCAATGAGCAGTTCTTC.

This clone has just one count. The rearrangement uses TRBV24-1 and TRBJ2-3; 13 nucleotides align to TRBD2. Trimming at V came to 7 bases and at J to 4 bases, leaving 16 bases not matched to a gene. Germline CDR1 KGHDR, CDR2 SFDVKD. This CDR3 spans 19 amino acids. The CDR3 DNA reads TGTGCCACCAGCGGACCGGCCCTAGGGACTAGCGGGATCTCAGATACGCAGTATTTT. Translating gives CATSGPALGTSGISDTQYF.

J is TRBJ2-7 and V is TRBV5-4; weak D call: TRBD2 (5 bases). The V gene's germline CDR1 is SGHNT and CDR2 YYREEE (reference sequence). V shed 2 bases and J shed 2 bases, with 11 bases lying between them. This CDR3 has 14 amino acids. CDR3: CASSLGLDAYEQYF. In nucleotides, the CDR3 is TGTGCCAGCAGCTTAGGACTCGATGCCTACGAGCAGTACTTC.

The rearrangement joins TRBV21-1 to TRBJ2-7; the table gives TRBD2 as D, unverified against the DNA. TRBV21-1 is tagged as a pseudogene. This CDR3 is built from 14 residues. The CDR3 is CASSPPSGDNEQYF. The CDR3 DNA follows: TGTGCCAGCAGCCCTCCTAGCGGGGACAACGAGCAGTACTTC.

This chain uses TRBV30 with TRBJ1-1, with D possibly TRBD1 on 6 matching bases. Germline V gene data show CDR1 as GTSNPN and CDR2 as SVGIG (reference sequence). Trimming pared 1 base from V and 1 base from J, leaving 13 bases between. CDR3 length: 15 amino acids. CDR3 nucleotide sequence: TGTGCCTGGAGTGCGGTTGGGACACAGAACACTGAAGCTTTCTTT. The encoded protein is CAWSAVGTQNTEAFF.

In this sample, this clone turned up once. The chain uses TRBV19 and TRBJ1-3; D perhaps matches TRBD1 (6 bases). The CDR3 consists of 14 residues. The V end lost 2 bases, the J end lost 3 bases, and 8 bases lay between the germline ends. Per germline, CDR1 LNHDA and CDR2 SQIVND (reference sequence). The CDR3 sequence is CASSIQGNGNTIYF. The CDR3 nucleotides are TGTGCCAGTAGTATACAGGGGAATGGAAACACCATATATTTT. Looking up the rest from reference TRBV19 and TRBJ1-3 gives the full variable domain: DGGITQSPKYLFRKEGQNVTLSCEQNLNHDAMYWYRQDPGQGLRLIYYSQIVNDFQKGDIAEGYSVSREKKESFPLTVTSAQKNPTAFYLCASSIQGNGNTIYFGEGSWLTVV.

V gene TRBV18 combines with J gene TRBJ2-1; 12 bases line up with TRBD2. Germline trimming cut 5 bases from V and 0 bases from J; bases unmatched to any gene: 8. The CDR3 covers 18 residues. From germline, CDR1 is KGHSH and CDR2 LQKENI. This CDR3 is CASSKIMTSGSSYNEQFF. The CDR3 DNA sequence: TGTGCCAGCTCAAAGATCATGACTAGCGGGAGCTCCTACAATGAGCAGTTCTTC.

The chain has TRBV30 and TRBJ2-1; 10 nucleotides line up with TRBD1. V was pared by 2 bases and J by 3 bases, with 25 bases of the junction left unmatched. CDR3 size: 22 residues. CDR1 is GTSNPN and CDR2 is SVGIG in the germline V gene (reference sequence). CDR3 DNA sequence: TGTGCCTGGAGTAAACCGGGACAGGGGACTGAGGGCGCGGCCTCTTTCTACAATGAGCAGTTCTTC. This translates into CAWSKPGQGTEGAASFYNEQFF. Full variable domain (outside the CDR3, taken from reference TRBV30 and TRBJ2-1): SQTIHQWPATLVQPVGSPLSLECTVEGTSNPNLYWYRQAAGRGLQLLFYSVGIGQISSEVPQNLSASRPQDRQFILSSKKLLLSDSGFYLCAWSKPGQGTEGAASFYNEQFFGPGTRLTVL.